The source of this T cell receptor (beta chain) is a study of blood T cell repertoires in COVID-19. Study context: The samples span acute and convalescent COVID-19 from the United States, Italy and Spain.

Across 24 US areas, participants ranged in age from roughly 18 to 95 years. Participants were placed into cohorts based on the clinical history they reported. Data came from immunoSEQ multiplex PCR; TCRdb stores just in-frame clones and leaves some out. Of 430,000 or so clones listed, about 88% are singletons. Germline V lookup: CDR1 MNHEY, CDR2 SVGAGI. The CDR3 totals 15 residues. Trimming pared 0 bases from V and 5 bases from J, leaving 14 bases between. The receptor's source is a woman aged 18-30 years who had been exposed to COVID-19. The sample comprised PBMCs or T cells enriched from blood (not recorded which). The rearrangement uses TRBV6-5 and TRBJ2-7, with D unresolved. In DNA form, the CDR3 reads TGTGCCAGCAGTTACTCGAGAGGTATAAGAAACGAGCAGTACTTC. It encodes CASSYSRGIRNEQYF.